This entry is about one T cell receptor beta chain. The data stem from a study of immune evolution from preneoplasia to lung adenocarcinoma. CDR1 and CDR2 from the germline V gene are SNHLY and FYNNEI. The CDR3 has 13 amino acids. V was pared by 5 bases and J by 10 bases, with 12 bases between. Between the mid-2010s and the late 2010s, patients underwent resection in Japan or China. Produced via immunoSEQ multiplex PCR; TCRdb's table is partial and in-frame only. Here the sample spans some 1,800 clones, approximately 73% being singletons. The genes are TRBV2 and TRBJ1-6, with unresolved D. What was sequenced was FFPE minimally invasive lung adenocarcinoma tissue. This TCR came from a person between 55 and 80 years old with lung adenocarcinoma. CDR3 in DNA: TGTGCCAGCAGTACCACCGCGGAGTCACCCCTCCACTTT. Its translation: CASSTTAESPLHF.